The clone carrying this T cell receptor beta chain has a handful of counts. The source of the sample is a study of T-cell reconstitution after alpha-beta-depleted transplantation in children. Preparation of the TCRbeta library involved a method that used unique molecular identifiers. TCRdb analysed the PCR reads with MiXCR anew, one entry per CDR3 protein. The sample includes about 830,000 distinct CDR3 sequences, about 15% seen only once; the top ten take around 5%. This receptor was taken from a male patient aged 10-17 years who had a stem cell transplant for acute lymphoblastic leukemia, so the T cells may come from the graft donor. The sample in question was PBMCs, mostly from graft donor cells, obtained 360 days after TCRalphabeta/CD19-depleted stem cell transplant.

The chain's CDR3 is CATSRIGLSPGLAGDLGTDTQYF. The DNA for the CDR3 is TGTGCCACCAGCAGAATCGGCCTTTCTCCGGGACTAGCGGGAGATCTAGGCACAGATACGCAGTATTTT. The chain recombines TRBV15 with TRBJ2-3, with 14 nucleotides matching TRBD2. The CDR3 covers 23 residues. Germline V gene sequence: CDR1 LNHNV, CDR2 YYDKDF (reference sequence). Trimming cost V 2 bases and J 1 base; bases outside gene matches: 20.